This is a list of T cell receptor beta chains from one sample in a study of blood T cell repertoires in COVID-19. Profiled with immunoSEQ multiplex PCR; TCRdb holds only in-frame clones, not every one. The sample lists approximately 220,000 clones; just under 90% were seen once. Input material: peripheral blood. The origin of the receptors is a man in his 60s who had recovered from COVID-19. Each CDR3 is given without its conserved first and last residue. The order of the fields is V gene, clone size, CDR3 protein. Where a row states a size, it is once, few, many or the class of an expanded clone; other rows omit it.

V: TRBV11-3; size: .; CDR3: ASSPTGVGTQY
V: TRBV5-1; size: once; CDR3: ASSLVASTDTQY
V: TRBV7-3; size: .; CDR3: ASSPQGGIRHGYT
V: TRBV18; size: .; CDR3: ASSPLGQGAVEQY
V: TRBV14; size: once; CDR3: ASSQALAGETQY
V: TRBV28; size: once; CDR3: ASSTQVPGSYEQY
V: TRBV30; size: .; CDR3: AWSRSGAGGTGELF
V: TRBV30; size: .; CDR3: ACSSGSTDTQY
V: TRBV2; size: .; CDR3: ASSVQGGDQPQH
V: TRBV5-6; size: .; CDR3: ASSFQDWGNTIY
V: TRBV6-5; size: .; CDR3: ASNPGSNQPQH
V: TRBV19; size: .; CDR3: ASSNYRGQGNTEAF
V: TRBV7-6; size: .; CDR3: ASSFGTGAADTQY
V: TRBV24-1; size: .; CDR3: ATSVGSQGACEKLF
V: TRBV5-4; size: few; CDR3: ASSLGQGSYEQY
V: TRBV19; size: once; CDR3: ASRGTGYTEAF
V: TRBV27; size: few; CDR3: ASSFRQEIYGYT